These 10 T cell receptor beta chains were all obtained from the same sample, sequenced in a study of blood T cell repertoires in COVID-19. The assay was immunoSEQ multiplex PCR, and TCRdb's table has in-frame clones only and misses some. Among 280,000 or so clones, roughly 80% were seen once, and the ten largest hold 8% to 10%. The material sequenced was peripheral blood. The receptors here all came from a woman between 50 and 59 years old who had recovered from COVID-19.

CDR3: CASSLVAYPETQYF. The CDR3 DNA follows: TGCGCCAGCAGCTTGGTTGCCTATCCAGAGACCCAGTACTTC. This chain uses TRBV5-1 with TRBJ2-5; D call uncertain. This CDR3 is built from 14 residues. CDR1 and CDR2 (germline): SGHRS, YFSETQ. Trimming removed 0 bases from V and 4 bases from J, with 10 bases in between.

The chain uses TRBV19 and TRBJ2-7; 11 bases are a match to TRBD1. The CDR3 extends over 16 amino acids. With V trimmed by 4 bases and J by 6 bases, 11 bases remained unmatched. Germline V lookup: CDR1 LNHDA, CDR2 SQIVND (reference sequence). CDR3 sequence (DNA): TGTGCCAGTAGTAAATTCGGACAGGGGGCAGTAGGCGAGCAGTACTTC. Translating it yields CASSKFGQGAVGEQYF.

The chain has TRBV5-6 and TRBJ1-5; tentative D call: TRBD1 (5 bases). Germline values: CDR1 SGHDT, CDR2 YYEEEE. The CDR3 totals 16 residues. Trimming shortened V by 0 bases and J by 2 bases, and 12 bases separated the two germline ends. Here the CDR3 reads CASSLGSVRGNQPQHF. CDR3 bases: TGTGCCAGCAGCTTGGGTTCCGTCAGGGGCAATCAGCCCCAGCATTTT.

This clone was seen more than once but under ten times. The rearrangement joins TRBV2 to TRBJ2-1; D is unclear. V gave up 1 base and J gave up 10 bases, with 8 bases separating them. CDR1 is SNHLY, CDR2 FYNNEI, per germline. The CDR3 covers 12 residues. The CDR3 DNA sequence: TGTGCCAGCAGTGAAGTAGCACTGGAGCAGTTCTTC. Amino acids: CASSEVALEQFF.

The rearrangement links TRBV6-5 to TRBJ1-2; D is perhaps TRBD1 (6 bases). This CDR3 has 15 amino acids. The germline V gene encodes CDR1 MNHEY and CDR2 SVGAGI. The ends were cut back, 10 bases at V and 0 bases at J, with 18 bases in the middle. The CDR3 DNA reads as TGTGCCACCAAGCCCCAGGGGTCGGCTAACTATGGCTACACCTTC. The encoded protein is CATKPQGSANYGYTF.

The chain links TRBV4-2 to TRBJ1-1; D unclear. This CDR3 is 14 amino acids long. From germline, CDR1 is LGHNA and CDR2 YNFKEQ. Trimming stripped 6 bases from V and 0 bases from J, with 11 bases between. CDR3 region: CASSRGNMNTEAFF. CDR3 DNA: TGTGCCAGCAGTCGGGGAAACATGAACACTGAAGCTTTCTTT.

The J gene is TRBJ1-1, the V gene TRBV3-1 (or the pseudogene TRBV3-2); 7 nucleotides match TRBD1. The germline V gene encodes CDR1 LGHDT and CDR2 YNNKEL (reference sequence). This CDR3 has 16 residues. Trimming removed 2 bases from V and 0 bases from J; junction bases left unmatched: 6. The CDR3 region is CASSQFTGALNTEAFF. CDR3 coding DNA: TGTGCCAGCAGCCAATTTACAGGGGCCCTGAACACTGAAGCTTTCTTT.

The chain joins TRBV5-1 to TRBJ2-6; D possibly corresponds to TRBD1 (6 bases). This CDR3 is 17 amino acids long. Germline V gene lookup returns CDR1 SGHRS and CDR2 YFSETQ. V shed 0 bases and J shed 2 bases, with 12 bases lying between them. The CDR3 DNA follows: TGCGCCAGCAGCTTGGATCCCAGGGGAGCTGGGGCCAACGTCCTGACTTTC. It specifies CASSLDPRGAGANVLTF.

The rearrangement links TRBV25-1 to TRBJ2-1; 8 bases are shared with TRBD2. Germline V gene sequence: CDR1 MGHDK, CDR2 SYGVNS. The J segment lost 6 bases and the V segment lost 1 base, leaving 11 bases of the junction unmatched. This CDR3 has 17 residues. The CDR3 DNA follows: TGTGCCAGCAGTGAATTAGGTCGGGAGGGCCGTGGCAATGAGCAGTTCTTC. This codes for CASSELGREGRGNEQFF.

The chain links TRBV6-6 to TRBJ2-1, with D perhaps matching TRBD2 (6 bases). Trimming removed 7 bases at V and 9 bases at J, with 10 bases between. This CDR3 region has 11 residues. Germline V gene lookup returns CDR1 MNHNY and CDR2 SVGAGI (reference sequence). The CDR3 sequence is CASTQAGEQFF. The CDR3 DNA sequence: TGTGCCAGCACCCAAGCGGGTGAGCAGTTCTTC.